This T cell receptor (beta chain) is drawn from a study of blood T cells in healthy people across ages. Overall study results and limits: It was not possible, with unsorted PBMCs, to conclusively compare naive and antigen-experienced cells.

In the case of this clonotype: As yet, its antigen is unknown.

Primers used in a second PCR of roughly 6 to 12 cycles were a sample-barcoded 5' primer and a J-beta primer mix. Each cDNA molecule was tagged by a template-switch adaptor with 12 random nucleotides. TCRdb processed the 5' RACE reads anew with MiXCR; each CDR3 protein has one entry. The data hold over a million distinct CDR3 sequences, with under 30% observed a single time. CDR1 MNHNS and CDR2 SASEGT come from the germline V gene. This CDR3 contains 14 residues. Deletions cut 3 bases from V and 1 base from J, with 9 bases between. The sample also formed part of further work on T cells of mothers and their children. Per that study: Each child contributed roughly 3.2 million TCR beta CDR3 reads, while each mother contributed over 8 million.

The sequence came from a girl aged 2-9 years in good health. The sample was blood. V and J are TRBV6-1 and TRBJ2-5; D gene unclear. CDR3 sequence: CASSDLRAQETQYF. For the CDR3, the DNA is TGTGCCAGCAGTGACTTAAGGGCCCAAGAGACCCAGTACTTC.